These T cell receptor beta chains were read from a single sample in a study of blood T cell repertoires in COVID-19. TCRdb keeps only in-frame clones here, not all; method: immunoSEQ multiplex PCR. Found here are roughly 290,000 clones, around 90% of them singletons; the top ten hold 1.7%. The specimen sequenced was PBMCs or T cells enriched from blood (not recorded which). These receptors all come from a woman younger than 30 with acute COVID-19. Each CDR3 is given with its conserved first and last residue. A D gene is named only where the DNA matches it firmly. Some rows mark clone size as missing; the rest say once, few, many or name a class of expanded clone.

CASSFRGRTEAFF	TGTGCCAGCAGCTTCAGGGGGCGGACTGAAGCTTTCTTT	TRBD1	TRBV13	TRBJ1-1	.
CASRYAPSGWDTEAFF	TGTGCCAGCAGGTATGCCCCGTCAGGGTGGGACACTGAAGCTTTCTTT	.	TRBV7-2	TRBJ1-1	.
CASSEHEEIYEQYF	TGTGCCAGCAGTGAACATGAGGAGATATACGAGCAGTACTTC	.	TRBV2	TRBJ2-7	.
CASSRASDRGDQPQHF	TGTGCCAGTAGTAGAGCTTCTGACAGGGGGGACCAGCCCCAGCATTTT	TRBD1	TRBV19	TRBJ1-5	.
CASSTGLASPGLFF	TGTGCCAGCAGCACCGGACTAGCGAGTCCAGGGCTGTTTTTT	TRBD2	TRBV11-3	TRBJ2-2	once
CASSQATGPLSGNTIYF	TGCGCCAGCAGCCAAGCTACAGGACCACTCTCTGGAAACACCATATATTTT	.	TRBV4-1	TRBJ1-3	.
CAISEAGYGYTF	TGTGCCATCAGTGAAGCAGGCTATGGCTACACCTTC	.	TRBV10-3	TRBJ1-2	.
CASSLAEGSSYNEQFF	TGTGCCAGCAGCTTAGCGGAGGGCAGCTCCTACAATGAGCAGTTCTTC	.	TRBV7-8	TRBJ2-1	.
CASSIGLAGAGELFF	TGCGCCAGCAGCATCGGACTAGCGGGAGCTGGGGAGCTGTTTTTT	TRBD2	TRBV5-1	TRBJ2-2	.
CASSGGTGGYNEQFF	TGTGCCAGCAGCGGTGGGACAGGGGGCTATAATGAGCAGTTCTTC	TRBD1	TRBV5-5	TRBJ2-1	.
CASSPRTGGFYGYTF	TGTGCCAGCAGTCCGCGGACAGGGGGCTTTTATGGCTACACCTTC	TRBD1	TRBV27	TRBJ1-2	.
CASSLGQKETQYF	TGTGCCAGCAGCTTGGGTCAGAAAGAGACCCAGTACTTC	.	TRBV5-4	TRBJ2-5	.
CASSSTSLYEQYF	TGTGCCAGCAGTAGCACTAGCCTCTACGAGCAGTACTTC	.	TRBV6-2/TRBV6-3	TRBJ2-7	.
CASSSGTSGRGSYEQYF	TGTGCCAGCAGCTCCGGGACTAGCGGGAGGGGAAGTTACGAGCAGTACTTC	TRBD2	TRBV7-2	TRBJ2-7	.
CASRPLTGGYEQYF	TGTGCCAGCAGACCCCTGACAGGGGGCTACGAGCAGTACTTC	TRBD1	TRBV11-2	TRBJ2-7	.
CSVSSTQGDYGYTF	TGCAGCGTCTCCTCAACACAGGGGGACTATGGCTACACCTTC	TRBD1	TRBV29-1	TRBJ1-2	.
CASSLGWHGSGSYNEQFF	TGCGCCAGCAGCCTAGGCTGGCATGGTAGCGGGAGTTACAATGAGCAGTTCTTC	TRBD2	TRBV5-1	TRBJ2-1	.
CASSLEDSRGETQYF	TGTGCCAGCAGCTTGGAGGACAGCCGAGGAGAGACCCAGTACTTC	.	TRBV5-8	TRBJ2-5	.
CASSRLENNEQFF	TGTGCCAGCAGCCGCCTCGAGAACAATGAGCAGTTCTTC	.	TRBV11-3	TRBJ2-1	.
CASNNATNEKLFF	TGTGCCAGTAACAATGCAACTAATGAAAAACTGTTTTTT	.	TRBV28	TRBJ1-4	.
CAISGTGTSNQPQHF	TGTGCCATCAGCGGCACAGGGACTAGCAATCAGCCCCAGCATTTT	.	TRBV10-3	TRBJ1-5	.
CASSGTSGLYEQYF	TGTGCCAGCTCAGGGACTAGCGGACTCTACGAGCAGTACTTC	TRBD2	TRBV18	TRBJ2-7	once
CASSFSRLAGYNEQFF	TGTGCCAGCAGCTTCTCTCGATTAGCGGGGTACAATGAGCAGTTCTTC	TRBD2	TRBV7-2	TRBJ2-1	once
CASSLGTRNTGELFF	TGTGCCAGCAGCCTCGGGACTCGGAACACCGGGGAGCTGTTTTTT	.	TRBV11-3	TRBJ2-2	.
CASSRTGVFSGYGYTF	TGTGCCAGCAGTAGGACAGGGGTTTTTTCAGGCTATGGCTACACCTTC	TRBD1	TRBV28	TRBJ1-2	.
CSARGQYGYTF	TGCAGTGCTAGAGGACAGTATGGCTACACCTTC	.	TRBV20-1	TRBJ1-2	.
CASRATSTADTQYF	TGTGCCAGTAGGGCGACTAGTACGGCAGATACGCAGTATTTT	.	TRBV19	TRBJ2-3	.
CASSDGPYEQYF	TGTGCCAGCAGCGATGGGCCCTACGAGCAGTACTTC	.	TRBV11-3	TRBJ2-7	.
CSVEDLFGLDYNEQFF	TGCAGCGTTGAAGATCTTTTCGGACTAGACTACAATGAGCAGTTCTTC	TRBD2	TRBV29-1	TRBJ2-1	once
CASSPRGAEDTEAFF	TGTGCCAGTAGTCCCAGGGGGGCGGAAGACACTGAAGCTTTCTTT	TRBD1	TRBV19	TRBJ1-1	few
CASSLEGLAGGFSYEQYF	TGTGCCAGCAGCTTAGAGGGACTAGCGGGGGGATTCTCCTACGAGCAGTACTTC	TRBD2	TRBV7-2	TRBJ2-7	.